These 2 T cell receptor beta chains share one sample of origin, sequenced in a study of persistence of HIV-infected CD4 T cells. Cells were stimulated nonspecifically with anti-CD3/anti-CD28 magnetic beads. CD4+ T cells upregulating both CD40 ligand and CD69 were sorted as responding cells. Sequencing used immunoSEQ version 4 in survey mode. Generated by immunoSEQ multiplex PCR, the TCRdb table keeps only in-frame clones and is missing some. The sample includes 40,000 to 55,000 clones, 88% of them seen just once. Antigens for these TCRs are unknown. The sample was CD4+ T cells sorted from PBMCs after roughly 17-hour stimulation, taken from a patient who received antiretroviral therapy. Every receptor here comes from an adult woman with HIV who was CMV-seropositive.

CDR3 sequence (DNA): TGTGCCAGCAGCGGCCTTGGGGGTGCTGAAGCTTTCTTT. Amino acids: CASSGLGGAEAFF. The chain joins TRBV9 to TRBJ1-1; possibly TRBD1 for D (5 bases). V was shortened by 3 bases and J by 6 bases, with 12 bases between the two germline ends. Germline assignment: CDR1 SGDLS and CDR2 YYNGEE. The CDR3 covers 13 residues.

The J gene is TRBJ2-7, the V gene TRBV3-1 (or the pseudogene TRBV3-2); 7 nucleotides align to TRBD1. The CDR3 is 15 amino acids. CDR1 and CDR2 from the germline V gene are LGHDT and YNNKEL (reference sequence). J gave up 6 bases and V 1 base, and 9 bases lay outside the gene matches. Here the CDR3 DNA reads TGTGCCAGCAGCCAAGGACCCACAGGGGCGGGCGAGCAGTACGTC. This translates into CASSQGPTGAGEQYV.